This T cell receptor (beta chain) was recorded in a study of beta chain features in type 1 diabetes. Findings of the study overall: Within each of all four CD4+ subsets, Type 1 diabetes patients had TCRB CDR3s that were moderately but significantly shorter. High-TCR-expressing cells could be over-represented by cDNA sequencing.

Every bit of the isolated RNA underwent reverse transcription, so sequencing read expressed TCRB transcripts. Measured with immunoSEQ multiplex PCR; TCRdb has only the in-frame clones, and not every one. The sample gives roughly 250,000 clones, about a fifth of which show up once; 0.028% is in the top ten. Comments on this clone: What it binds is not known.

Germline V gene lookup returns CDR1 SGDLS and CDR2 YYNGEE. The CDR3 covers 16 residues. Germline trimming cut 0 bases from V and 3 bases from J; bases unmatched to any gene: 3. Source material: naive CD4+ T cells from blood. This chain joins TRBV9 and TRBJ2-1, with 10 positions matching TRBD2. This clonotype originated in a woman between 35 and 50 years old with type 1 diabetes. The CDR3 loop reads CASSVDRLAGYNEQFF. CDR3 coding DNA: TGTGCCAGCAGCGTAGATAGACTAGCGGGCTACAATGAGCAGTTCTTC.